These 29 T cell receptor beta chains share one sample of origin, sequenced in a study of CD8 T cells in ankylosing spondylitis. Study-wide results and caveats: Ankylosing spondylitis blood appeared to be characterized by a TCR beta motif of under ten highly homologous variants.

MiXCR, run by TCRdb on the 5' RACE reads, gives a single entry per CDR3 protein. This repertoire shows under 450,000 distinct CDR3 sequences, roughly 18% found once; its top ten account for approximately 1%. For these TCRs, the target antigens are not known. Sequenced: blood, either unsorted or a sorted T cell fraction (not recorded which). All receptors derive from a male donor with ankylosing spondylitis.

The V gene is TRBV5-1, the J gene TRBJ1-6; no clear D. Per the germline V gene, CDR1 is SGHRS and CDR2 is YFSETQ. The V end was cut by 4 bases, the J end by 0 bases, with 14 bases between. This CDR3 is 17 amino acids long. The CDR3 spells CASSRQAAASYNSPLHF. The CDR3 nucleotides are TGCGCCAGCAGCCGCCAGGCCGCTGCCTCCTATAATTCACCCCTCCACTTT.

The table lists this clonotype with a few counts. This chain links TRBV20-1 with TRBJ1-5; TRBD1 matches 9 bases. This CDR3 has 19 amino acids. Germline-derived CDR1 and CDR2 are DFQATT and SNEGSKA (reference sequence). Unmatched junction bases numbered 14, after V lost 0 bases and J lost 2 bases. The CDR3 loop is CSARDYDRGVWIGNQPQHF. The CDR3 DNA follows: TGCAGTGCTAGAGATTATGACAGGGGGGTTTGGATTGGCAATCAGCCCCAGCATTTT.

The V and J genes are TRBV28 and TRBJ2-3; 7 bases map to TRBD2. J gave up 2 bases and V 5 bases, and 10 bases lay outside the gene matches. The germline CDR1 and CDR2 sequences are MDHEN and SYDVKM. The CDR3 is made up of 16 amino acids. The CDR3 nucleotides read TGTGCCAGCAGTCCAGAGGGACTATTATTCACAGATACGCAGTATTTT. It specifies CASSPEGLLFTDTQYF.

The chain recombines TRBV28 with TRBJ1-5; D gene uncertain. Germline values: CDR1 MDHEN, CDR2 SYDVKM. CDR3 size: 12 residues. Trimming pared 7 bases from V and 7 bases from J, leaving 11 bases between. Here the CDR3 reads CASTGSIQPQHF. CDR3 DNA: TGTGCCAGCACGGGTTCGATACAGCCCCAGCATTTT.

This clonotype came up a few times. V gene TRBV11-1 combines with J gene TRBJ2-4; perhaps TRBD1 as D (5 bases). The CDR3 is made up of 19 amino acids. V was clipped by 5 bases and J by 4 bases, with 27 bases between them. Looked up from germline, CDR1 is SGHAT and CDR2 is FQDESV (reference sequence). CDR3 amino acids: CASSAQGASAVSPKNIQYF. DNA of the CDR3: TGTGCCAGCAGCGCCCAAGGGGCATCCGCAGTATCTCCAAAAAACATTCAGTACTTC.

V and J are TRBV20-1 and TRBJ1-5; no reliable D call. Trimming shortened V by 6 bases and J by 0 bases, and 12 bases separated the two germline ends. CDR3 size: 14 residues. The germline gives CDR1 DFQATT, CDR2 SNEGSKA (reference sequence). CDR3 sequence: CSAPSLISNQPQHF. In DNA, the CDR3 is TGCAGTGCCCCCTCCTTGATTAGCAATCAGCCCCAGCATTTT.

This clonotype was detected only a few times. Written as DNA, the CDR3 is TGCGCCAGCAGCCTAGAGTACTCTAGCGGGAGCCCGTACAATGAGCAGTTCTTC. Its translation: CASSLEYSSGSPYNEQFF. The genes are TRBV5-1 and TRBJ2-1; 10 bases match TRBD2. Unmatched junction bases numbered 14, after V lost 4 bases and J lost 4 bases. This CDR3 has 18 amino acids. Germline assignment: CDR1 SGHRS and CDR2 YFSETQ. The entire variable domain, with the rest obtained from reference TRBV5-1 and TRBJ2-1, is as follows: KAGVTQTPRYLIKTRGQQVTLSCSPISGHRSVSWYQQTPGQGLQFLFEYFSETQRNKGNFPGRFSGRQFSNSRSEMNVSTLELGDSALYLCASSLEYSSGSPYNEQFFGPGTRLTVL.

This clonotype has just a few counts. The chain employs TRBV29-1 and TRBJ1-3; D is unclear. V lost 8 bases and J lost 0, with 8 bases in between. CDR1 SQVTM and CDR2 ANQGSEA come from the germline V gene. CDR3 length: 12 amino acids. In nucleotides, the CDR3 is TGCAGCTACCGGGCCTCTGGAAACACCATATATTTT. This codes for CSYRASGNTIYF.

The table lists this clonotype with a few counts. This rearrangement joins TRBV20-1 to TRBJ1-5; TRBD1 might be the D (5 bases). Germline assignment: CDR1 DFQATT and CDR2 SNEGSKA (reference sequence). V dropped 3 bases and J dropped 5 bases, with 14 bases sitting between them. The length of the CDR3 is 14 residues. DNA for the CDR3: TGCAGTGCTAGTTCGGGGGGGATAGATCAGCCCCAGCATTTT. This translates into CSASSGGIDQPQHF.

This rearrangement joins TRBV2 to TRBJ1-1; the match to TRBD1 covers 10 bases. This CDR3 has 15 residues. Trimming cost V 10 bases and J 5 bases; bases outside gene matches: 13. Germline-derived CDR1 and CDR2 are SNHLY and FYNNEI. The CDR3 protein is CATTGTGALGTEAFF. The DNA of the CDR3 is TGTGCCACCACCGGGACAGGGGCACTAGGGACTGAAGCTTTCTTT.

This clonotype was detected only a few times. The rearrangement uses TRBV28 and TRBJ2-7, with a weak D call TRBD1 (5 bases). CDR3 length equals 14 residues. V was trimmed by 6 bases and J by 6 bases, leaving 18 bases between them. CDR1 MDHEN and CDR2 SYDVKM come from the germline V gene. This CDR3 reads CASRDDSTAVEQYF. The DNA of the CDR3 is TGTGCCAGCAGAGATGACAGTACAGCCGTCGAGCAGTACTTC.

This clonotype was picked up a small number of times. The V and J genes are TRBV7-2 and TRBJ2-3, with 9 bases aligning to TRBD2. The CDR3 runs to 15 residues. Losses at the gene ends were 1 base for V and 2 bases for J; bases not matched to a gene: 1. Germline V gene sequence: CDR1 SGHTA, CDR2 FQGNSA. The CDR3 DNA is TGTGCCAGCAGCTTAGTAGCGGGAGTCACAGATACGCAGTATTTT. Its protein product is CASSLVAGVTDTQYF. Based on the CDR3 plus reference TRBV7-2 and TRBJ2-3, the full variable domain is GAGVSQSPSNKVTEKGKDVELRCDPISGHTALYWYRQSLGQGLEFLIYFQGNSAPDKSGLPSDRFSAERTGGSVSTLTIQRTQQEDSAVYLCASSLVAGVTDTQYFGPGTRLTVL.

This clonotype has more than one count but fewer than ten. The J gene is TRBJ2-2, the V gene TRBV6-1; D remains unclear. Germline V gene lookup returns CDR1 MNHNS and CDR2 SASEGT. The V end lost 5 bases, the J end lost 2 bases, and 12 bases lay between the germline ends. The CDR3 sequence is 15 residues long. The CDR3 DNA reads as TGTGCCAGCAGTCCCCCTGGCGCTAACACCGGGGAGCTGTTTTTT. Amino acid sequence: CASSPPGANTGELFF.

Only a few counts were recorded for this clonotype. V gene TRBV10-3 combines with J gene TRBJ1-2; D gene ambiguous. This CDR3 has 13 residues. Germline V CDR1 and CDR2: ENHRY, SYGVKD. Trimming removed 3 bases from V and 8 bases from J, with 13 bases in between. The CDR3 protein is CAISEVAAGGYTF. The CDR3 coding sequence is TGTGCCATCAGTGAAGTGGCGGCCGGGGGCTACACCTTC.

This clonotype was seen only a few times. The chain joins TRBV20-1 to TRBJ1-1; 8 bases match TRBD1. Germline CDR1 is DFQATT and CDR2 is SNEGSKA (reference sequence). The CDR3 is 13 amino acids. V trimming: 6 bases; J trimming: 3 bases; junction bases outside the gene matches: 6. The chain's CDR3 is CSALDRGDTEAFF. CDR3 bases: TGCAGTGCCTTAGACAGGGGAGACACTGAAGCTTTCTTT.

This clonotype was observed a few times. The chain is built from TRBV6-5 and TRBJ2-1; 7 bases are a match to TRBD2. This CDR3 region has 17 residues. V dropped 1 base and J dropped 8; count of bases not matched to a gene: 14. The germline CDR1 and CDR2 sequences are MNHEY and SVGAGI. CDR3 nucleotide sequence: TGTGCCAGCAGTTACTTTGATCGGGCGGGGGTGATCGATGAGCAGTTCTTC. It codes for CASSYFDRAGVIDEQFF.

The J gene is TRBJ2-1, the V gene TRBV7-2, with 9 positions matching TRBD2. The CDR3 is made up of 14 amino acids. J gave up 7 bases and V 7 bases, and 8 bases lay outside the gene matches. CDR1 is SGHTA and CDR2 is FQGNSA in the germline V gene. CDR3 coding DNA: TGTGCCAGCATCAGAAGCGGGGGGTGGAATGAGCAGTTCTTC. Its protein is CASIRSGGWNEQFF. Full variable domain (rest looked up from reference TRBV7-2 and TRBJ2-1): GAGVSQSPSNKVTEKGKDVELRCDPISGHTALYWYRQSLGQGLEFLIYFQGNSAPDKSGLPSDRFSAERTGGSVSTLTIQRTQQEDSAVYLCASIRSGGWNEQFFGPGTRLTVL.

This clonotype was found a few times. The chain recombines TRBV28 with TRBJ1-5, with D perhaps TRBD1 (5 bases). The V gene lost 5 bases and the J gene lost 1 base, with 12 bases spanning the gap. CDR3 length: 15 amino acids. CDR1 is MDHEN and CDR2 is SYDVKM in the germline V gene. DNA for the CDR3: TGTGCCAGCAGTCCGGGGGGAGGGAGCAATCAGCCCCAGCATTTT. It yields the protein CASSPGGGSNQPQHF.

This clonotype appeared a single time. The V gene is TRBV6-1, the J gene TRBJ1-1, with 9 bases fitting TRBD1. Germline V gives CDR1 MNHNS, CDR2 SASEGT. Trimming cost V 7 bases and J 3 bases; bases outside gene matches: 6. CDR3 length: 14 residues. Here the CDR3 DNA reads TGTGCCAGCACCAGGACAGGGGCCGACACTGAAGCTTTCTTT. Translation: CASTRTGADTEAFF.

This clonotype was counted a few times. The rearrangement uses TRBV11-3 and TRBJ1-6; D not resolved. Looked up from germline, CDR1 is SGHNT and CDR2 is YENEEA. The CDR3 length is 13 residues. V was trimmed by 7 bases and J by 7 bases, leaving 11 bases between them. The CDR3 DNA reads as TGTGCCAGCACCACTAGGAGGAATTCACCCCTCCACTTT. Its translation is CASTTRRNSPLHF.

The gene calls are TRBV10-3 and TRBJ2-7; 8 bases match TRBD2. The V gene end was trimmed by 7 bases and the J gene end by 2 bases; junction bases not matched to a gene: 10. The CDR3 consists of 15 residues. The V gene's germline CDR1 is ENHRY and CDR2 SYGVKD. The CDR3 here is CAITPKRGQAYEQYF. The CDR3 DNA follows: TGTGCCATCACTCCGAAGCGGGGGCAAGCCTACGAGCAGTACTTC.

The chain combines TRBV20-1 with TRBJ2-1; D remains ambiguous. Germline V CDR1 and CDR2: DFQATT, SNEGSKA (reference sequence). Trimming stripped 0 bases from V and 0 bases from J, with 9 bases between. This CDR3 has 15 residues. The CDR3 reads CSARDRVGSYNEQFF. The CDR3 DNA reads as TGCAGTGCTAGAGACAGAGTGGGCTCCTACAATGAGCAGTTCTTC.

This clonotype was seen a handful of times. The chain is built from TRBV3-1 and TRBJ2-5; D is possibly TRBD2 (6 bases). The CDR3 is made up of 15 amino acids. V shed 1 base and J shed 0 bases, with 9 bases lying between them. Germline CDR1 is LGHDT and CDR2 is YNNKEL (reference sequence). For the CDR3, the DNA is TGTGCCAGCAGCCAAGGTCGGGGGTACCAAGAGACCCAGTACTTC. This encodes CASSQGRGYQETQYF.

This chain links TRBV19 with TRBJ1-4, with 8 positions matching TRBD1. Germline CDR1 is LNHDA and CDR2 is SQIVND (reference sequence). CDR3 length: 16 amino acids. With V trimmed by 5 bases and J by 2 bases, 7 bases remained unmatched. The CDR3 region has the DNA TGTGCCAGTAGTGTGACAGGGGTGAAGACTAATGAAAAACTGTTTTTT. Protein sequence: CASSVTGVKTNEKLFF. Full variable domain (rest looked up from reference TRBV19 and TRBJ1-4): DGGITQSPKYLFRKEGQNVTLSCEQNLNHDAMYWYRQDPGQGLRLIYYSQIVNDFQKGDIAEGYSVSREKKESFPLTVTSAQKNPTAFYLCASSVTGVKTNEKLFFGSGTQLSVL.

The table lists this clonotype with a few counts. This chain joins TRBV4-2 and TRBJ2-7, with 13 bases identical to TRBD2. Germline CDR1 and CDR2: LGHNA and YNFKEQ. Trimming removed 3 bases from V and 1 base from J; junction bases left unmatched: 6. The CDR3 sequence is 17 residues long. In nucleotides, the CDR3 is TGTGCCAGCAGCCACGTCGGGACTAGCGGGGAATCCTACGAGCAGTACTTC. It translates to CASSHVGTSGESYEQYF.

V is TRBV7-3 and J is TRBJ2-7; D is possibly TRBD1 or TRBD2 (6 bases each). The V end was cut by 5 bases, the J end by 2 bases, with 13 bases between. The CDR3 is made up of 14 amino acids. The germline V gene encodes CDR1 SGHTA and CDR2 FQGTGA. DNA of the CDR3: TGTGCCAGCAGCCCACATAGGGGGGCCTACGAGCAGTACTTC. Protein: CASSPHRGAYEQYF.

This chain joins TRBV20-1 and TRBJ2-1, with 16 bases fitting TRBD2. The CDR3 is made up of 18 amino acids. V shed 3 bases and J 3 bases; nucleotides not matched to a gene: 8. Germline V CDR1 and CDR2: DFQATT, SNEGSKA (reference sequence). CDR3 DNA: TGCAGTGCTAGTGGGGGGACTAGCGGGAGGGCCATCTACAATGAGCAGTTCTTC. Amino acids: CSASGGTSGRAIYNEQFF.

V and J are TRBV20-1 and TRBJ2-3, with 9 bases matching TRBD2. From germline, CDR1 is DFQATT and CDR2 SNEGSKA (reference sequence). The CDR3 consists of 15 residues. The V and J ends lost 6 bases and 5 bases, in that order; junction bases with no gene match: 12. The CDR3 sequence is CSANPTSGRKDTQYF. CDR3 nucleotide sequence: TGCAGTGCAAACCCGACTAGCGGTAGGAAAGATACGCAGTATTTT.

V is TRBV12-3 or TRBV12-4 and J is TRBJ2-7; 8 bases align to TRBD1. Trimming cost V 1 base and J 3 bases; bases outside gene matches: 5. This CDR3 is built from 15 residues. The CDR3, as DNA: TGTGCCAGCAGTTTAGGCAACAGGGGGAGCTACGAGCAGTACTTC. Translating it yields CASSLGNRGSYEQYF.